The TCR beta chain described here comes from a study of Graves' ophthalmopathy and Graves' hyperthyroidism. Study summary: Specimen type is peripheral blood, obtained at initial diagnosis before any treatment.

RNA transcripts served as template for amplifying TCR beta CDR3 sequences. Scientists carried out first-round RT-PCR using HTBI primers and then a second-round multiplex PCR. TCRdb reanalysed the multiplex PCR reads using MiXCR and keeps one entry per CDR3 protein. The table lists fewer than 650,000 distinct CDR3 sequences, 20% to 25% of them singletons. Enrolled hyperthyroidism patients had a new diagnosis, a duration under 2 months, and an age of 18 to 65. Diagnoses were established from clinical symptoms, serum thyroxine, TRAb, thyroid ultrasound and orbital computed tomography. The starting material, around 9.3 ml of fresh peripheral blood, provided the PBMCs. From germline, CDR1 is DFQATT and CDR2 SNEGSKA (reference sequence). The V gene lost 5 bases and the J gene lost 6 bases, with 14 bases spanning the gap. The CDR3 has 13 amino acids.

This receptor was taken from a woman aged 18-29 years with stable Graves' hyperthyroidism. Some clones in this sample may be carry-over from other donors' samples. The sequenced sample consisted of peripheral blood. J is TRBJ1-5 and V is TRBV20-1, with D maybe TRBD1 (6 bases). As DNA, the CDR3 is TGCAGTGCTGAGGAACAGGGAGGTCAGCCCCAGCATTTT. This encodes CSAEEQGGQPQHF.